The 4 T cell receptor beta chains listed next were all sequenced from one sample in a study of control samples from healthy donors and cancer patients. Assay: immunoSEQ multiplex PCR; the TCRdb copy retains only in-frame clones and omits some. The sample carries about 51,000 clones, roughly 80% recorded once. Sequenced material: blood. The receptor set was obtained from a man between 65 and 85 years old in good health.

CDR3 sequence (DNA): TGTGCCAGCAGCCAAGTGGCGGGACGATCCTACGAGCAGTACTTC. This gives the protein CASSQVAGRSYEQYF. The V gene is TRBV3-1 (or the pseudogene TRBV3-2), the J gene TRBJ2-7; possible D gene TRBD2, 6 bases. The CDR3 has 15 residues. V dropped 1 base and J dropped 1 base, with 11 bases sitting between them. CDR1 and CDR2 from the germline V gene are LGHDT and YNNKEL (reference sequence).

The rearrangement uses TRBV5-4 and TRBJ1-1; no clear D gene. This CDR3 region has 13 residues. Trimming stripped 0 bases from V and 4 bases from J, with 7 bases between. Germline CDR1 and CDR2: SGHNT and YYREEE (reference sequence). DNA of the CDR3: TGTGCCAGCAGCTTGGTTGAGAGCACTGAAGCTTTCTTT. It is translated as CASSLVESTEAFF. The complete variable domain, with remaining parts taken from reference TRBV5-4 and TRBJ1-1, reads ETGVTQSPTHLIKTRGQQVTLRCSSQSGHNTVSWYQQALGQGPQFIFQYYREEENGRGNFPPRFSGLQFPNYSSELNVNALELDDSALYLCASSLVESTEAFFGQGTRLTVV.

The gene calls are TRBV16 and TRBJ1-5; no firm D call. This CDR3 has 14 amino acids. The germline V gene has CDR1 KGHSY and CDR2 FQNENV. Trimming shortened V by 4 bases and J by 0 bases, and 7 bases separated the two germline ends. The CDR3 DNA is TGTGCCAGCAGCCCGGGCCATAGCAATCAGCCCCAGCATTTT. Protein: CASSPGHSNQPQHF.

The chain employs TRBV27 and TRBJ2-2, with D possibly matching TRBD2 (7 bases). Germline values: CDR1 MNHEY, CDR2 SMNVEV (reference sequence). The V end lost 7 bases, the J end lost 4 bases, and 16 bases lay between the germline ends. This CDR3 is 15 amino acids long. This chain's CDR3 is CASTLRGRATGELFF. DNA of the CDR3: TGTGCCAGCACCCTAAGGGGGAGGGCCACCGGGGAGCTGTTTTTT.